Shown below are 19 T cell receptor beta chains from a single sample sequenced in a study of PD-L1 blockade in urothelial cancer. The data were produced by immunoSEQ multiplex PCR, yet TCRdb's version contains in-frame clones alone and is incomplete. This table holds 38,000 or so clones, more than 70% found once. Sequencing was performed on PBMCs, taken around atezolizumab (anti-PD-L1) treatment. Receptor source: a man between 60 and 75 years old with urothelial cancer.

V and J are TRBV29-1 and TRBJ1-1; the D gene is possibly TRBD1 (5 bases). Germline lookup yields CDR1 SQVTM and CDR2 ANQGSEA. V shed 7 bases and J shed 1 base, with 13 bases lying between them. This CDR3 comprises 13 residues. CDR3 DNA: TGCAGCGGTCGGGCGGGGGGGAACACTGAAGCTTTCTTT. Translated: CSGRAGGNTEAFF.

This clone was recorded once. The chain combines TRBV11-2 with TRBJ1-4, with unresolved D. Trimming took off 0 bases at V and 3 bases at J, with 8 bases between the two ends. The CDR3 spans 15 residues. Germline V gene sequence: CDR1 SGHAT, CDR2 FQNNGV. The CDR3 region is CASSLDWAANEKLFF. The CDR3 bases are TGTGCCAGCAGCTTAGATTGGGCAGCTAATGAAAAACTGTTTTTT.

V gene TRBV2 combines with J gene TRBJ1-6; 7 positions match TRBD1. This CDR3 spans 18 amino acids. The V gene's germline CDR1 is SNHLY and CDR2 FYNNEI. V lost 7 bases and J lost 5; bases outside the gene matches: 17. The CDR3 region is CASTPEDFDGTDNSPLHF. As DNA, the CDR3 is TGTGCCAGCACCCCGGAAGATTTCGATGGGACAGATAATTCACCCCTCCACTTT.

The chain joins TRBV19 to TRBJ2-7; 8 bases are a match to TRBD2. J gave up 7 bases and V 8 bases, and 13 bases lay outside the gene matches. The germline V gene has CDR1 LNHDA and CDR2 SQIVND (reference sequence). The CDR3 runs 14 residues. The CDR3 protein is CASSGASGLWEQYF. CDR3 sequence (DNA): TGTGCCAGTTCTGGGGCTAGCGGGCTCTGGGAGCAGTACTTC.

This rearrangement joins TRBV5-1 to TRBJ2-3; 8 positions agree with TRBD2. V dropped 3 bases and J dropped 5; count of bases not matched to a gene: 8. The CDR3 has 15 amino acids. Per germline, CDR1 SGHRS and CDR2 YFSETQ. CDR3 sequence: CASSSSGSRGDTQYF. CDR3 nucleotide sequence: TGCGCCAGCAGCTCCAGCGGGAGCAGGGGAGATACGCAGTATTTT. Full variable domain (outside the CDR3, taken from reference TRBV5-1 and TRBJ2-3): KAGVTQTPRYLIKTRGQQVTLSCSPISGHRSVSWYQQTPGQGLQFLFEYFSETQRNKGNFPGRFSGRQFSNSRSEMNVSTLELGDSALYLCASSSSGSRGDTQYFGPGTRLTVL.

The chain is built from TRBV28 and TRBJ2-5; the D gene is possibly TRBD2 (6 bases). Per the germline V gene, CDR1 is MDHEN and CDR2 is SYDVKM. V lost 1 base and J lost 3, with 18 bases in between. The CDR3 is 17 residues long. CDR3: CASSLYPGGDGEETQYF. In nucleotides, the CDR3 is TGTGCCAGCAGTTTATACCCCGGAGGGGATGGGGAAGAGACCCAGTACTTC.

The chain carries TRBV7-2 and TRBJ2-7; weak D call: TRBD2 (6 bases). The V and J ends lost 3 bases and 3 bases respectively, with 15 bases between them. This CDR3 contains 15 residues. Germline CDR1 and CDR2: SGHTA and FQGNSA. In DNA form, the CDR3 reads TGTGCCAGCAGCTTGGAGGGTTTCGGGAACTACGAGCAGTACTTC. Its translation is CASSLEGFGNYEQYF.

This clone has a single count. V gene TRBV5-1 combines with J gene TRBJ2-3; 7 nucleotides align to TRBD1. The length of the CDR3 is 14 residues. V lost 1 base to trimming and J lost 5 bases; unmatched junction nucleotides: 4. Germline V gene data show CDR1 as SGHRS and CDR2 as YFSETQ. The CDR3 sequence is CASSLRGGVDTQYF. DNA for the CDR3: TGCGCCAGCAGCTTGAGAGGGGGCGTAGATACGCAGTATTTT.

This chain links TRBV27 with TRBJ1-1; D is unclear. Trimming cost V 0 bases and J 2 bases, with 10 bases left between them. The germline gives CDR1 MNHEY, CDR2 SMNVEV (reference sequence). This CDR3 contains 15 residues. For the CDR3, the DNA is TGTGCCAGCAGTTTATCATTATCAGGCAACACTGAAGCTTTCTTT. Its translation: CASSLSLSGNTEAFF.

For this clone: The junction departs from germline at one end; a sequencing error may be responsible. This chain joins TRBV7-7 and TRBJ2-3; D not certain. Germline-derived CDR1 and CDR2 are SSHAT and FNYEAQ (reference sequence). This CDR3 has 15 amino acids. As DNA, the CDR3 is TGTGCTAGCAGCCTCCGAGTTGAGGCCGCAGATACGCAGTATTTT. Its translation is CASSLRVEAADTQYF.

The V and J genes are TRBV11-2 and TRBJ2-1; 9 bases fit TRBD2. Per the germline V gene, CDR1 is SGHAT and CDR2 is FQNNGV. This CDR3 is built from 13 residues. V gave up 6 bases and J gave up 7 bases; unmatched junction bases: 4. The CDR3 protein is CASRGLANNEQFF. CDR3 DNA: TGTGCCAGCAGGGGACTAGCCAATAATGAGCAGTTCTTC.

The rearrangement uses TRBV28 and TRBJ1-4; possible D gene TRBD1, 5 bases. The length of the CDR3 is 16 residues. Trimming left V 2 bases short and J 0 bases short, with 10 bases between. Germline loops: CDR1 MDHEN, CDR2 SYDVKM. The CDR3 protein is CASSLDSRATNEKLFF. The CDR3, as DNA: TGTGCCAGCAGTTTAGACAGTCGGGCAACTAATGAAAAACTGTTTTTT.

This clone was detected only once. The chain combines TRBV10-1 with TRBJ2-3; 8 bases are a match to TRBD2. Germline CDR1 reads WNHNN; CDR2 reads SYGVQD (reference sequence). CDR3 size: 16 residues. J was trimmed by 2 bases and V by 2 bases; bases with no gene match: 6. This chain's CDR3 is CASSEPAGGYTDTQYF. The CDR3 DNA sequence: TGCGCCAGCAGTGAGCCGGCGGGGGGATACACAGATACGCAGTATTTT.

This clone is medium-sized. The chain combines TRBV19 with TRBJ2-5; D gene ambiguous. Germline V gives CDR1 LNHDA, CDR2 SQIVND (reference sequence). The V end lost 0 bases, the J end lost 0 bases, and 11 bases lay between the germline ends. This CDR3 contains 16 residues. The CDR3 coding sequence is TGTGCCAGTAGTATAGATCTTGAGAATTACCAAGAGACCCAGTACTTC. Residues: CASSIDLENYQETQYF.

This sequence joins TRBV10-3 and TRBJ2-7; 10 nucleotides agree with TRBD1. The V gene's germline CDR1 is ENHRY and CDR2 SYGVKD. The CDR3 has 14 amino acids. V trimming: 7 bases; J trimming: 4 bases; junction bases outside the gene matches: 7. The CDR3 sequence is CAITQGQGLYEQYF. In DNA form, the CDR3 reads TGTGCCATCACCCAGGGACAGGGGCTGTACGAGCAGTACTTC.

The J gene is TRBJ1-2, the V gene TRBV6-1, with 9 bases lining up with TRBD1. The CDR3 length is 15 residues. Germline CDR1 and CDR2: MNHNS and SASEGT. Trimming removed 4 bases from V and 5 bases from J; junction bases left unmatched: 8. CDR3 nucleotides: TGTGCCAGCAGTGGTCACAGGGGGCGGTTGTATGGCTACACCTTC. It encodes CASSGHRGRLYGYTF.

The V and J genes are TRBV6-1 and TRBJ2-7, with TRBD1 matching 10 bases. The V gene's germline CDR1 is MNHNS and CDR2 SASEGT. J gave up 3 bases and V 1 base, and 15 bases lay outside the gene matches. This CDR3 contains 19 residues. The CDR3 nucleotides are TGTGCCAGCAGTGAAGAGCCGGGACAGGGGTTAGTTTGGGACTACGAGCAGTACTTC. This codes for CASSEEPGQGLVWDYEQYF.

CDR3 nucleotide sequence: TGTGCCAGCAGCTTAGACAGCTCCTACGAGCAGTACTTC. It specifies CASSLDSSYEQYF. This chain uses TRBV7-9 with TRBJ2-7; D is undetermined. The CDR3 length is 13 residues. Trimming shortened V by 1 base and J by 0 bases, and 4 bases separated the two germline ends. CDR1 is SEHNR, CDR2 FQNEAQ, per germline (reference sequence).

The rearrangement links TRBV4-1 to TRBJ2-2, with D unclear. V shed 4 bases and J shed 5 bases, with 5 bases lying between them. CDR1 is MGHRA, CDR2 YSYEKL, per germline. The CDR3 is made up of 12 amino acids. CDR3 in DNA: TGCGCCAGCAGCCGGGCGACCGGGGAGCTGTTTTTT. As protein: CASSRATGELFF.